The entry that follows covers one TCR beta chain sequence. These data originate in a study of blood T cell repertoires in COVID-19. Data came from immunoSEQ multiplex PCR; TCRdb stores just in-frame clones and leaves some out. In the table there are 100,000 to 150,000 clones, about 88% of which are singletons. The receptor comes from a man in his forties or fifties with active COVID-19. The sample consisted of peripheral blood.

In nucleotides, the CDR3 is TGCGCCAGCAGCCAAGATGAGGACAGAAGAACCGGGGAGCTGTTTTTT. Its protein product is CASSQDEDRRTGELFF. The rearrangement joins TRBV4-1 to TRBJ2-2; tentatively, D is TRBD1 (6 bases). The germline CDR1 and CDR2 sequences are MGHRA and YSYEKL. V lost 0 bases to trimming and J lost 5 bases, with 13 bases between them. This CDR3 is built from 16 residues.